This TCR beta chain was recorded in a study of early T cells in non-severe SARS-CoV-2 infection. Across the study: Sequenced bulk RNA came from whole blood that was unsorted, and chains were unpaired.

This clonotype was seen at least ten times. Its target is unknown. In germline, CDR1 is SGHTA, CDR2 FQGTGA. Trimming pared 5 bases from V and 3 bases from J, leaving 11 bases between. The CDR3 has 13 amino acids. Each single cDNA molecule received a unique molecular identifier. TCRdb analysed the 5' RACE reads with MiXCR anew, one entry per CDR3 protein. Found here are about 48,000 distinct CDR3 sequences, about 13% of them singletons; the top ten hold approximately 10%. Study-wide findings and caveats: There was a bias toward anti-spike CD8 responses in VDJdb matching, which missed private and CD4 specificities.

Sequencing used whole blood. The sequence derives from an adult who was a healthcare worker with PCR-confirmed SARS-CoV-2 infection or an uninfected control (not recorded which). The chain has TRBV7-3 and TRBJ2-7; D not resolved. The CDR3 region has the DNA TGTGCCAGCAGCCCTAATGGCGTCTACGAGCAGTACTTC. Protein: CASSPNGVYEQYF.